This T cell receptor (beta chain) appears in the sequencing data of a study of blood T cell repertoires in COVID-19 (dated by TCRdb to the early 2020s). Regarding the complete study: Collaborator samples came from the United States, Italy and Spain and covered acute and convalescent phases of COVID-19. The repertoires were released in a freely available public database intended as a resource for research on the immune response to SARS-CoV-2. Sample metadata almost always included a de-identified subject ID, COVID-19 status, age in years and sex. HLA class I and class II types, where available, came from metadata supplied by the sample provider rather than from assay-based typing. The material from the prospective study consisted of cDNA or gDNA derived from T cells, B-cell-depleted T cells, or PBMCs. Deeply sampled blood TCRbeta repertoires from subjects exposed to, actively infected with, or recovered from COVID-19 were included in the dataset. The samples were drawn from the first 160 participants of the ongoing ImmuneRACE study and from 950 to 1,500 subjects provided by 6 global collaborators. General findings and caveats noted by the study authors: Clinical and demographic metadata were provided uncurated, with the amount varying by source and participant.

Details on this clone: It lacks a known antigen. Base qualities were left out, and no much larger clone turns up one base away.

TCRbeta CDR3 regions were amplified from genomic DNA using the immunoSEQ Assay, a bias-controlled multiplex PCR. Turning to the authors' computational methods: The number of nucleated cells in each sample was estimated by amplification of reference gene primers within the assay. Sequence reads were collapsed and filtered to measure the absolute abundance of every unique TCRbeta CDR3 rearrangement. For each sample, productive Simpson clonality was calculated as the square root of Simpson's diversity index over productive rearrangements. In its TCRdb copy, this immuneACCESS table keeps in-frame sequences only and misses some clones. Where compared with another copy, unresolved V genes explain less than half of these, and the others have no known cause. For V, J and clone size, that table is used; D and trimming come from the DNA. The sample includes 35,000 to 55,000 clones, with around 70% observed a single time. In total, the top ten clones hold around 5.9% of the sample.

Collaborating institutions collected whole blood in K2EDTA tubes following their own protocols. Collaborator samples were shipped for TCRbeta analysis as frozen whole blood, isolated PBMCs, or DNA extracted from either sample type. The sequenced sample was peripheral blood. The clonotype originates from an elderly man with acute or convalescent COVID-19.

CDR3 sequence: CSTGDSLYEQYF. The sequenced DNA is TGCAGCACAGGGGACAGCCTCTACGAGCAGTACTTC. Here the chain combines TRBV29-1 and TRBJ2-7; TRBD1 lines up with 7 middle nucleotides. Trimming removed 8 bases from V and 3 bases from J; the gene matches leave 7 bases unexplained. The CDR3 covers 12 residues, taking in both the cysteine and the phenylalanine. CDR3 DNA is the only sequence kept; it has 36 bases, read in frame from the first base. The germline V gene encodes CDR1 SQVTM and CDR2 ANQGSEA.